A selection of T cell receptor beta chains follows, all from one sample in a study of neurological immune-mediated disorders. One entry per CDR3 protein results from TCRdb running MiXCR on the 5' RACE reads. The repertoire holds tens of thousands of distinct CDR3 sequences, under 3.5% seen once, with 3.7% in the top ten. The sequenced sample consisted of PBMCs. The receptors here all came from a man aged 35-49 years with multiple sclerosis. The CDR3 runs from the conserved cysteine through the conserved F or W. A D gene is named only where the DNA matches it firmly. Size values are once, few and many counts, or a class for expanded clones, and some rows have none.

J | size | length | V | D | DNA | CDR3
TRBJ2-1 | - | 12 | TRBV2 | - | TGTGCCAGCAAATCCCGCTCCAATGAGCAGTTCTTC | CASKSRSNEQFF
TRBJ2-5 | many | 14 | TRBV10-3 | - | TGTGCCATCAACACACTAGTGGTTGTGGAGACCCAGTACTTC | CAINTLVVVETQYF
TRBJ1-5 | many | 12 | TRBV3-1 | - | TGTGCCAGCAGCAGGGGCAATCAGCCCCAGCATTTT | CASSRGNQPQHF
TRBJ2-3 | many | 15 | TRBV5-1 | - | TGCGCCAGCAGCTTGACCGACTGGACCACAGATACGCAGTATTTT | CASSLTDWTTDTQYF
TRBJ2-5 | many | 14 | TRBV9 | TRBD2 | TGTGCCAGCAGCGCCTCCGGGAGGCGGGAGACCCAGTACTTC | CASSASGRRETQYF
TRBJ1-1 | many | 15 | TRBV12-3/TRBV12-4 | - | TGTGCCAGCAGCCGTGCGGACGGGGCGGGCTTCGGGGCTTTCTTT | CASSRADGAGFGAFF
TRBJ1-2 | many | 15 | TRBV9 | - | TGTGCCAGCAGCGAACTCAGGGGTGCTCCGACTGGCTACACCTTC | CASSELRGAPTGYTF
TRBJ2-1 | - | 13 | TRBV14 | TRBD1 | TGTGCCAGCAGCCGAACACAGGGGGATGAGCAGTTCTTC | CASSRTQGDEQFF
TRBJ2-7 | many | 15 | TRBV7-6 | - | TGTGCCAGCAGCCCCTTTCCGAGGGGTGACTACGAGCAGTACTTC | CASSPFPRGDYEQYF
TRBJ2-5 | few | 14 | TRBV20-1 | TRBD2 | TGCAGTGCGAGGGACTACCGGTCCCAAGAGACCCAGTACTTC | CSARDYRSQETQYF
TRBJ2-1 | many | 15 | TRBV5-5 | - | TGTGCCAGCAGCTTGGAAAGGACGGCGAGAAATGAGCAGTTCTTC | CASSLERTARNEQFF